This T cell receptor beta chain is from a study of T cells after yellow fever vaccination. Overall study context: SMART-Seq v4 Ultra Low Input served to prepare low-cell-number fractions.

This clonotype was recorded a few times. Its antigen is not known. TCRdb reprocessed the 5' RACE reads via MiXCR and lists one record per CDR3 protein. The sample holds 400,000 to 450,000 distinct CDR3 sequences; approximately 18% are singletons and the top ten take 15% to 20%. This CDR3 is built from 13 residues. CDR1 SGHTA and CDR2 FQGNSA come from the germline V gene. Trimming removed 6 bases at V and 2 bases at J, with 10 bases between. Study-wide results and limits: CD4 and CD8 compartments shared a small share of clonotypes, likely from convergent recombination. Repertoires sorted by FACS could include abundant clonotypes that are contaminants from the bulk population.

The receptor's source is a young man who received the YFV17D yellow fever vaccine. The V gene is TRBV7-2, the J gene TRBJ2-5; the D gene is possibly TRBD1 (5 bases). The sequences come from PBMCs, collected before the yellow fever booster vaccination. The CDR3 loop is CASRAGNQETQYF. CDR3 DNA sequence: TGTGCCAGCAGAGCAGGGAATCAAGAGACCCAGTACTTC.